The T cell receptor (beta chain) described here comes from a study of monozygotic twins with inflammatory bowel disease. Study results and caveats: Healthy co-twins exceeded IBD patients in TCRbeta diversity as measured by inverse Simpson. IBD patients shared fewer clonotypes with other individuals than healthy twins, especially patients with disease activity signs.

Researchers used template switching to add UMIs featuring a 6-nucleotide sample barcode. TCRdb reworked the 5' RACE reads into one entry per CDR3 protein, no DNA. The sample holds around 200,000 distinct CDR3 sequences. The authors isolated total RNA from whole blood without sorting T cells. CDR1 is SEHNR, CDR2 FQNEAQ, per germline (reference sequence). The CDR3 is made up of 15 amino acids. Points on this clonotype: Its antigen remains unidentified.

The chain combines TRBV7-9 with TRBJ2-1; TCRdb reports TRBD1, a call that lacks DNA to check it against. The source is a human donor with ulcerative colitis or Crohn's disease, or a healthy co-twin of an affected twin (not recorded which). Sequenced: blood. CDR3 sequence reads: CASSVLGVGLNEQFF. The whole variable domain, remainder taken from reference TRBV7-9 and TRBJ2-1, is DTGVSQNPRHKITKRGQNVTFRCDPISEHNRLYWYRQTLGQGPEFLTYFQNEAQLEKSRLLSDRFSAERPKGSFSTLEIQRTEQGDSAMYLCASSVLGVGLNEQFFGPGTRLTVL.